The 5 T cell receptor beta chains given below trace back to one sample, sequenced in a study of blood T cell repertoires in COVID-19. Method: immunoSEQ multiplex PCR; TCRdb's copy keeps in-frame clones and lacks some. The sample shows 130,000 or so clones, around three quarters of them seen only once. The sequenced sample was peripheral blood. These receptor sequences come from a man between 60 and 70 years old with active or convalescent COVID-19.

The V call is TRBV20-1, the J call TRBJ2-7, with TRBD2 identical over 8 bases. The CDR3 totals 14 residues. Germline V gives CDR1 DFQATT, CDR2 SNEGSKA (reference sequence). V dropped 6 bases and J dropped 3; count of bases not matched to a gene: 10. CDR3 sequence reads: CSASIAGTYYEQYF. DNA of the CDR3: TGCAGTGCAAGTATAGCGGGAACCTACTACGAGCAGTACTTC.

V is TRBV29-1 and J is TRBJ2-3; 10 nucleotides agree with TRBD2. There are 15 residues in the CDR3. V lost 3 bases, J lost 1 base, and 4 bases stayed unmatched. CDR1 and CDR2 (germline): SQVTM, ANQGSEA. DNA of the CDR3: TGCAGCGTTGATACAGCGGGAGGGGGCACAGATACGCAGTATTTT. It codes for CSVDTAGGGTDTQYF.

This clone was counted only a few times. The chain joins TRBV3-1 (or the pseudogene TRBV3-2) to TRBJ1-4, with D possibly being TRBD1 (5 bases). The V gene lost 4 bases and the J gene lost 8 bases, with 8 bases spanning the gap. Germline lookup yields CDR1 LGHDT and CDR2 YNNKEL (reference sequence). The CDR3 is 12 amino acids. The CDR3 loop is CASSPRGEKLFF. As DNA, the CDR3 is TGTGCCAGCAGCCCTCGGGGGGAAAAACTGTTTTTT.

V gene TRBV5-6 combines with J gene TRBJ2-5, with D perhaps TRBD1 (5 bases). Trimming left V 2 bases short and J 5 bases short, with 10 bases between. Germline loops: CDR1 SGHDT, CDR2 YYEEEE. The CDR3 contains 13 residues. DNA of the CDR3: TGTGCCAGCAGCTTCGACAGCCGTGAGACCCAGTACTTC. Translating it yields CASSFDSRETQYF.

The rearrangement links TRBV19 to TRBJ1-1; 10 nucleotides agree with TRBD1. V lost 4 bases to trimming and J lost 1 base; unmatched junction nucleotides: 6. There are 16 residues in the CDR3. CDR1 and CDR2 (germline): LNHDA, SQIVND (reference sequence). CDR3 bases: TGTGCCAGTAGTAGGGACAGGGGACAGGCGAACACTGAAGCTTTCTTT. This sequence encodes CASSRDRGQANTEAFF.